This T cell receptor beta chain was recorded in a study of blood T cell repertoires in COVID-19. The sample holds one count of this clone. The protocol was immunoSEQ multiplex PCR, while the TCRdb copy is restricted to in-frame clones and leaves out a portion. The sample lists a few hundred thousand clones, about nine tenths occurring once. V dropped 3 bases and J dropped 3 bases, with 4 bases sitting between them. The CDR3 is 11 residues long. Germline-derived CDR1 and CDR2 are GTSNPN and SVGIG (reference sequence). Sequences were obtained from PBMCs or T cells enriched from blood (not recorded which). The rearrangement links TRBV30 to TRBJ2-3; D call uncertain. The origin of this receptor is a woman younger than 30 who had recovered from COVID-19. The CDR3 region is CAWSTTDTQYF. CDR3 DNA sequence: TGTGCCTGGAGCACAACAGATACGCAGTATTTT.